Following are 32 T cell receptor beta chains from one sample sequenced in a study of T cell changes during pregnancy in multiple sclerosis (dated by TCRdb to about 2019). Library method: the immunoSEQ multiplex PCR assay. The immuneACCESS repertoire file appears here via TCRdb, limited to in-frame rearrangements. These files lack a portion of the clones; in checked studies, under half of the deficit traces to unresolved V genes, and the cause of the others is not known. This sample lists tens of thousands of clones; almost 90% were detected once. 4.5% to 5.5% of the sample is in the top ten clones. This material consisted of CD8+ T cells from peripheral blood mononuclear cells, taken after pregnancy. The receptors stem from a female donor with multiple sclerosis, enrolled in a pregnancy study.

This chain links TRBV2 with TRBJ2-1; tentative D call: TRBD2 (5 bases). Trimming removed 7 bases from V and 3 bases from J, with 7 bases in between. The CDR3 loop spans 12 amino acids. In germline, CDR1 is SNHLY, CDR2 FYNNEI. This CDR3 is CASTSGYNEQFF. The CDR3 bases are TGTGCCAGCACCAGCGGCTACAATGAGCAGTTCTTC.

The chain links TRBV19 to TRBJ1-1; D is undetermined. The germline V gene has CDR1 LNHDA and CDR2 SQIVND (reference sequence). The germline V and J ends were trimmed by 3 bases and 3 bases, with 8 bases remaining between them. CDR3 size: 13 residues. CDR3 loop: CASSITGYTEAFF. The CDR3 region has the DNA TGTGCCAGTAGTATCACGGGGTACACTGAAGCTTTCTTT.

V and J are TRBV4-3 and TRBJ2-1, with D possibly matching TRBD2 (7 bases). CDR1 LGHNA and CDR2 YSLEER come from the germline V gene. V lost 0 bases to trimming and J lost 7 bases, with 16 bases between them. The CDR3 length is 16 residues. In nucleotides, the CDR3 is TGCGCCAGCAGCCAAGATTCCGGGGGGCCGGGGAATGAGCAGTTCTTC. Its protein product is CASSQDSGGPGNEQFF.

The chain joins TRBV10-3 to TRBJ2-5; 7 bases align to TRBD2. The V gene end was trimmed by 6 bases and the J gene end by 4 bases; junction bases not matched to a gene: 8. The CDR3 length is 14 residues. CDR1 ENHRY and CDR2 SYGVKD come from the germline V gene. The CDR3 DNA follows: TGTGCCATCAGGGGCCGGGGGGTTATAGAGACCCAGTACTTC. It yields the protein CAIRGRGVIETQYF.

CDR3 sequence (DNA): TGTGCCAGCAGCCAAGATAATGGAGCGGGAGTACTCTATGGCTACACCTTC. Amino acids: CASSQDNGAGVLYGYTF. This chain joins TRBV4-2 and TRBJ1-2; the D is unclear. V lost 0 bases to trimming and J lost 4 bases, with 18 bases between them. CDR1 is LGHNA, CDR2 YNFKEQ, per germline. The CDR3 runs 17 residues.

Only one count was recorded for this clone. This rearrangement joins TRBV7-6 to TRBJ1-6, with 7 bases lining up with TRBD1. Per the germline V gene, CDR1 is SGHVS and CDR2 is FNYEAQ. The CDR3 extends over 15 amino acids. Trimming cost V 5 bases and J 6 bases; bases outside gene matches: 7. The CDR3 sequence: CASSATGFSNSPLHF. In nucleotides, the CDR3 is TGTGCCAGCAGCGCGACAGGGTTTAGTAATTCACCCCTCCACTTT.

In DNA form, the CDR3 reads TGTGCCAGCAGCTTATTGATAGGCAGGGACTACGAGCAGTACTTC. Its protein product is CASSLLIGRDYEQYF. The rearrangement joins TRBV7-3 to TRBJ2-7; perhaps TRBD1 as D (5 bases). Trimming shortened V by 2 bases and J by 3 bases, and 14 bases separated the two germline ends. Germline-derived CDR1 and CDR2 are SGHTA and FQGTGA. The CDR3 is made up of 15 amino acids.

The rearrangement links TRBV19 to TRBJ2-7; 10 bases are shared with TRBD1. V shed 6 bases and J 5 bases; nucleotides not matched to a gene: 10. This CDR3 has 15 amino acids. Germline CDR1 reads LNHDA; CDR2 reads SQIVND (reference sequence). The DNA for the CDR3 is TGTGCCAGTAGGCCGGCCGGGACAGGGGTAAACGAGCAGTACTTC. Its protein is CASRPAGTGVNEQYF.

This chain uses TRBV5-1 with TRBJ1-1; D is perhaps TRBD1 (5 bases). V lost 0 bases, J lost 8 bases, and 14 bases lay in between. This CDR3 is 14 amino acids long. Per germline, CDR1 SGHRS and CDR2 YFSETQ. CDR3: CASSLGEGQGEAFF. The CDR3 coding sequence is TGCGCCAGCAGCTTGGGGGAAGGGCAGGGAGAAGCTTTCTTT.

The chain carries TRBV4-1 and TRBJ1-1, with D possibly TRBD1 on 5 matching bases. Trimming removed 1 base at V and 12 bases at J, with 21 bases between. CDR1 and CDR2 (germline): MGHRA, YSYEKL. This CDR3 spans 15 amino acids. This chain's CDR3 is CASSQVSGGLERTFF. DNA for the CDR3: TGCGCCAGCAGCCAAGTTTCCGGGGGACTAGAACGGACTTTCTTT.

The CDR3 DNA is TGTGCCAGCAGCTTAGGCGGGGGGCAGGGCTGGGGCTACACCTTC. Translated, it gives CASSLGGGQGWGYTF. This rearrangement joins TRBV7-2 to TRBJ1-2; possibly TRBD1 for D (6 bases). The CDR3 extends over 15 amino acids. V lost 1 base and J 8 bases, leaving 17 bases between the germline ends. Looked up from germline, CDR1 is SGHTA and CDR2 is FQGNSA.

The chain is built from TRBV4-3 and TRBJ1-2, with 7 bases matching TRBD1. This CDR3 has 15 residues. Germline V gives CDR1 LGHNA, CDR2 YSLEER. Losses at the gene ends were 2 bases for V and 4 bases for J; bases not matched to a gene: 7. DNA of the CDR3: TGCGCCAGCAGCCAAATGCAAGGGACAGCCTATGGCTACACCTTC. Its protein product is CASSQMQGTAYGYTF.

CDR3 residues: CASSFVPGTSITEAFF. The CDR3 nucleotides read TGTGCCAGCAGCTTCGTTCCGGGGACTTCGATCACTGAAGCTTTCTTT. The chain recombines TRBV7-9 with TRBJ1-1; a possible D gene is TRBD1 (5 bases). Germline V gene lookup returns CDR1 SEHNR and CDR2 FQNEAQ (reference sequence). The CDR3 spans 16 residues. Trimming took off 3 bases at V and 4 bases at J, with 18 bases between the two ends.

In nucleotides, the CDR3 is TGTGCCATCAGTGAGTCTCCCCCTGGACAGCTCTACGAGCAGTACTTC. Translated, it gives CAISESPPGQLYEQYF. This rearrangement joins TRBV10-3 to TRBJ2-7, with D possibly TRBD1 on 6 matching bases. CDR1 is ENHRY, CDR2 SYGVKD, per germline. This CDR3 spans 16 amino acids. V was trimmed by 0 bases and J by 3 bases, leaving 15 bases between them.

V is TRBV2 and J is TRBJ1-2; D perhaps matches TRBD1 (6 bases). The ends were cut back, 10 bases at V and 2 bases at J, with 23 bases in the middle. The V gene's germline CDR1 is SNHLY and CDR2 FYNNEI. CDR3 length equals 16 residues. The CDR3 protein is CATTEPETGGNYGYTF. Written as DNA, the CDR3 is TGTGCCACCACAGAACCGGAGACAGGCGGCAACTATGGCTACACCTTC.

This sequence joins TRBV2 and TRBJ1-2; TRBD1 aligns across 8 bases. With 5 bases clipped from V and 6 bases from J, the junction kept 2 bases outside the gene matches. The CDR3 has 12 residues. CDR1 is SNHLY and CDR2 is FYNNEI in the germline V gene. CDR3 nucleotide sequence: TGTGCCAGCAGTCAGGGGGCAGATGGCTACACCTTC. This translates into CASSQGADGYTF.

The gene calls are TRBV27 and TRBJ1-1; 7 positions agree with TRBD1. Germline trimming cut 7 bases from V and 5 bases from J; bases unmatched to any gene: 7. The germline CDR1 and CDR2 sequences are MNHEY and SMNVEV (reference sequence). CDR3 length: 13 amino acids. The CDR3 DNA follows: TGTGCCAGCAACGAGGGGGCGCATACTGAAGCTTTCTTT. Its translation is CASNEGAHTEAFF.

This chain uses TRBV10-2 with TRBJ1-3, with 7 nucleotides matching TRBD1. V shed 8 bases, J shed 4 bases, and the junction held 5 bases outside the gene matches. Germline CDR1 and CDR2: WSHSY and SAAADI. This CDR3 spans 13 amino acids. CDR3 in amino acids: CASRGGGGNTIYF. DNA for the CDR3: TGCGCCAGCCGAGGGGGCGGCGGAAACACCATATATTTT.

The rearrangement joins TRBV4-2 to TRBJ1-3; D not certain. Per germline, CDR1 LGHNA and CDR2 YNFKEQ. The CDR3 is 16 residues long. Trimming cost V 1 base and J 3 bases, with 13 bases left between them. DNA of the CDR3: TGTGCCAGCAGCCAAGTAGAGCAGGTAGGTGGAAACACCATATATTTT. The encoded protein is CASSQVEQVGGNTIYF.

The chain has TRBV6-1 and TRBJ2-7; TRBD1 aligns across 9 bases. This CDR3 contains 13 residues. Per germline, CDR1 MNHNS and CDR2 SASEGT. With 3 bases clipped from V and 6 bases from J, the junction kept 3 bases outside the gene matches. For the CDR3, the DNA is TGTGCCAGCAGTGACTCGGACAGGGGCGAGCAGTACTTC. Encoded protein: CASSDSDRGEQYF.

This clone came up once. The sample carries other DNA sequences with the same CDR3. The genes are TRBV5-1 and TRBJ2-7, with 9 positions matching TRBD1. CDR1 and CDR2 from the germline V gene are SGHRS and YFSETQ. The length of the CDR3 is 14 residues. Germline trimming cut 3 bases from V and 1 base from J; bases unmatched to any gene: 2. CDR3 DNA sequence: TGCGCCAGCAGCTACGGGACAGGGTCCTACGAGCAGTACTTC. This translates into CASSYGTGSYEQYF.

The rearrangement uses TRBV6-4 and TRBJ1-1, with D possibly being TRBD1 (5 bases). CDR1 and CDR2 from the germline V gene are MRHNA and SNTAGT. V was pared by 2 bases and J by 5 bases, with 9 bases between. The CDR3 runs to 13 residues. The CDR3, as DNA: TGTGCCAGCAGTGACCAGGGAGGGACTGAAGCTTTCTTT. Protein product: CASSDQGGTEAFF.

The chain uses TRBV4-3 and TRBJ2-2; D unclear. Germline V gene sequence: CDR1 LGHNA, CDR2 YSLEER. Trimming took 2 bases from V and 4 from J, leaving 8 bases between them. The CDR3 length is 14 residues. In DNA, the CDR3 is TGCGCCAGCAGCCAAAAAGTAGTCACCGGGGAGCTGTTTTTT. The encoded protein is CASSQKVVTGELFF.

V is TRBV27 and J is TRBJ1-1; D remains ambiguous. Germline V gives CDR1 MNHEY, CDR2 SMNVEV (reference sequence). V lost 4 bases to trimming and J lost 6 bases, with 15 bases between them. This CDR3 is built from 14 residues. The CDR3 sequence is CASSSSGGLAEAFF. The CDR3 DNA follows: TGTGCCAGCAGTTCATCTGGAGGTCTCGCTGAAGCTTTCTTT.

The chain links TRBV6-4 to TRBJ1-4; unclear D gene. Germline values: CDR1 MRHNA, CDR2 SNTAGT. The CDR3 length is 13 residues. Trimming stripped 2 bases from V and 7 bases from J, with 8 bases between. CDR3 nucleotide sequence: TGTGCCAGCAGTGACGGGCACGGTGAAAAACTGTTTTTT. This gives the protein CASSDGHGEKLFF.

The V and J genes are TRBV7-8 and TRBJ2-3; 14 bases map to TRBD2. Losses at the gene ends were 3 bases for V and 4 bases for J; bases not matched to a gene: 3. The CDR3 is made up of 16 amino acids. CDR1 is SGHVS and CDR2 is FQNEAQ in the germline V gene. CDR3 loop: CASSLGLAGAADTQYF. As DNA, the CDR3 is TGTGCCAGCAGCTTGGGACTAGCGGGGGCGGCAGATACGCAGTATTTT.

The chain joins TRBV7-2 to TRBJ2-7; 8 nucleotides line up with TRBD1. Germline loops: CDR1 SGHTA, CDR2 FQGNSA. V lost 5 bases and J lost 2; bases outside the gene matches: 11. This CDR3 contains 16 residues. The CDR3 reads CASSVGPGQETYEQYF. The DNA for the CDR3 is TGTGCCAGCAGCGTAGGACCGGGACAGGAAACCTACGAGCAGTACTTC. The entire variable domain, with the rest obtained from reference TRBV7-2 and TRBJ2-7, is as follows: GAGVSQSPSNKVTEKGKDVELRCDPISGHTALYWYRQSLGQGLEFLIYFQGNSAPDKSGLPSDRFSAERTGGSVSTLTIQRTQQEDSAVYLCASSVGPGQETYEQYFGPGTRLTVT.

This rearrangement joins TRBV19 to TRBJ2-2; a weak D match, TRBD1 (6 bases). Trimming took off 4 bases at V and 3 bases at J, with 9 bases between the two ends. The CDR3 covers 14 residues. From germline, CDR1 is LNHDA and CDR2 SQIVND (reference sequence). Here the CDR3 reads CASSTTGYTGELFF. The CDR3, as DNA: TGTGCCAGTAGTACCACAGGGTACACCGGGGAGCTGTTTTTT.

This chain joins TRBV7-2 and TRBJ1-6; TRBD1 aligns across 7 bases. V gave up 5 bases and J gave up 7 bases; unmatched junction bases: 11. CDR1 and CDR2 (germline): SGHTA, FQGNSA. The CDR3 extends over 16 amino acids. The CDR3 loop is CASSQSTGTVNSPLHF. CDR3 bases: TGTGCCAGCAGCCAGTCAACCGGGACAGTCAATTCACCCCTCCACTTT.

This rearrangement joins TRBV6-6 to TRBJ2-1, with D perhaps TRBD2 (5 bases). The CDR3 consists of 13 residues. Germline CDR1 and CDR2: MNHNY and SVGAGI (reference sequence). Trimming took 7 bases from V and 4 from J, leaving 11 bases between them. The CDR3 spells CASTPTGYNEQFF. The CDR3 DNA reads TGTGCCAGCACTCCAACGGGGTACAATGAGCAGTTCTTC.

V gene TRBV10-3 combines with J gene TRBJ2-7, with a possible D match to TRBD2 (5 bases). V shed 4 bases and J shed 2 bases, with 18 bases lying between them. Germline CDR1 ENHRY, CDR2 SYGVKD. The CDR3 has 16 amino acids. The CDR3 nucleotides read TGTGCCATCAGTGCGATGTCTAGCTTCGTGACCTACGAGCAGTACTTC. Translating it yields CAISAMSSFVTYEQYF.

The chain employs TRBV10-3 and TRBJ2-7; TRBD2 is a possible D gene (5 bases). V was cut by 3 bases and J by 0 bases, with 15 bases left in between. There are 16 residues in the CDR3. Germline CDR1 and CDR2: ENHRY and SYGVKD. The CDR3 here is CAISDLSGESSYEQYF. The CDR3 coding sequence is TGTGCCATCAGTGATTTGAGCGGTGAAAGCTCCTACGAGCAGTACTTC.